The 24 T cell receptor beta chains reported below all come from one sample, sequenced in a study of tumor and adjacent non-tumor tissue in lung cancer. Three rounds of nested PCR, following a modified ARM-PCR protocol, produced the TCRbeta library. MiXCR was run by TCRdb on the multiplex PCR reads, yielding one entry per CDR3 protein. Among more than 95,000 distinct CDR3 sequences, 66% were seen once, and the ten largest hold 9.5% to 15%. RNA was extracted from bulk tissue without any cell sorting. Sequencing used lung tumor tissue. The receptor set was obtained from a man aged 25-40 years with non-small cell lung cancer.

In the case of this clonotype: Germline and junction disagree at one end, which may indicate a read error. The V call is TRBV4-1, the J call TRBJ2-7, with TRBD2 matching over 8 bases. The length of the CDR3 is 16 residues. Germline V gives CDR1 MGHRA, CDR2 YSYEKL. The DNA of the CDR3 is TGCGCCAGCAGCCAAGATGGGACGGGAGGGACCTACAAGCAGTACTTC. This codes for CASSQDGTGGTYKQYF.

The V call is TRBV20-1, the J call TRBJ2-3, with 8 bases identical to TRBD2. This CDR3 has 15 residues. J lost 3 bases, V lost 4 bases, and 9 bases had no gene match. Germline lookup yields CDR1 DFQATT and CDR2 SNEGSKA (reference sequence). DNA for the CDR3: TGCAGTGCTATAGGGCGAAGCGGGGGTACAGATACGCAGTATTTT. Its translation: CSAIGRSGGTDTQYF.

In regard to this clonotype: At one end, the junction sequence differs from germline, possibly due to a read error. V is TRBV6-5 and J is TRBJ1-2; unclear D gene. Germline assignment: CDR1 MNHEY and CDR2 SVGAGI. The CDR3 covers 17 residues. Here the CDR3 reads CASSPDGPGRTSKSYAF. Written as DNA, the CDR3 is TGTGCCAGCAGTCCCGACGGGCCTGGCAGGACGTCGAAGAGCTACGCCTTC.

In its sample, this clonotype was seen a few times. This may stem from a read error, because a much larger clone lies one nucleotide away. The V call is TRBV20-1, the J call TRBJ2-3; the match to TRBD2 covers 12 bases. Germline values: CDR1 DFQATT, CDR2 SNEGSKA (reference sequence). CDR3 length: 14 amino acids. The V and J ends lost 8 bases and 10 bases, in that order; junction bases with no gene match: 13. CDR3 sequence reads: CSLLLAGGGGAQYF. The CDR3 coding sequence is TGCAGTCTACTACTAGCGGGGGGCGGGGGGGCGCAGTATTTT.

This clonotype was seen a handful of times. This may arise from a read error, as a much more abundant clone is one base away. V and J are TRBV6-2 or TRBV6-3 and TRBJ1-5; D gene unclear. The tail of the sequence fits TRBJ2-3 better, so the J call may be wrong. Per the germline V gene, CDR1 is MNHEY and CDR2 is SVGEGT. CDR3 size: 14 residues. CDR3 amino acids: CASALGVSNQPQYF. CDR3 in DNA: TGTGCCAGCGCTCTTGGGGTTAGCAATCAGCCCCAGTATTTT.

About this clonotype: A much larger clone differs from this one at a single base, so this may be a read error. This chain's CDR3 is CASSRFGTSGEETQYF. As DNA, the CDR3 is TGCGCCAGCAGCCGGTTCGGGACTAGCGGGGAAGAGACCCAGTACTTC. The V gene is TRBV4-3, the J gene TRBJ2-5, with 13 positions matching TRBD2. V lost 4 bases, J lost 3 bases, and 5 bases stayed unmatched. This CDR3 is built from 16 residues. The germline gives CDR1 LGHNA, CDR2 YSLEER.

This clonotype was seen ten or more times. CDR3 coding DNA: TGCAGTGCTCCCAGGGCGGGGCGTGGAGATACGCAGTATTTT. It encodes CSAPRAGRGDTQYF. The chain combines TRBV20-1 with TRBJ2-3; possibly TRBD2 for D (6 bases). The ends were cut back, 5 bases at V and 5 bases at J, with 17 bases in the middle. Germline assignment: CDR1 DFQATT and CDR2 SNEGSKA (reference sequence). The CDR3 is made up of 14 amino acids.

Points on this clonotype: The junction departs from germline at one end; a sequencing error may be responsible. The J gene is TRBJ2-2, the V gene TRBV11-2; perhaps TRBD1 as D (6 bases). The germline gives CDR1 SGHAT, CDR2 FQNNGV. The CDR3 is 15 residues long. The CDR3 sequence is CANSKLGHNTRELFF. For the CDR3, the DNA is TGTGCCAACTCGAAACTGGGACACAACACCCGGGAGCTGTTTTTT.

This clonotype has a handful of counts. A read error may explain this, as a much larger clone is one base away. V and J are TRBV4-3 and TRBJ2-7, with D maybe TRBD2 (5 bases). The CDR3 loop spans 15 amino acids. Germline V gene data show CDR1 as LGHNA and CDR2 as YSLEER. V was shortened by 4 bases and J by 7 bases, with 20 bases between the two germline ends. The CDR3 DNA reads as TGCGCCAGCAGCCTAAGCGGTGGCCGGGCCGGAGAGCAGTACTTC. This encodes CASSLSGGRAGEQYF.

On this clonotype itself: One end of the junction is discordant with germline, which a read error may explain. The rearrangement links TRBV4-2 to TRBJ1-5; D is unresolved. CDR3 length: 15 amino acids. Germline V CDR1 and CDR2: LGHNA, YNFKEQ. The CDR3 region is CVSSQDAQGNQPQHF. CDR3 nucleotides: TGTGTCAGCAGCCAAGATGCGCAAGGGAATCAGCCCCAGCATTTT.

A remark on this clonotype: A junction boundary mismatches the germline segment, possibly from a read error. The rearrangement uses TRBV10-3 and TRBJ1-2; D might be TRBD1 (6 bases). Germline V lookup: CDR1 ENHRY, CDR2 SYGVKD. This CDR3 has 13 amino acids. Written as DNA, the CDR3 is TGTGTCATCAGTGAGTCCAGGGGCAGTGGCTACACCTTC. Protein: CVISESRGSGYTF.

On this clonotype: It may be a read error: a sequence one base away is much more abundant. The CDR3 end shows no conserved phenylalanine or tryptophan, and so a read error is likely. The chain links TRBV20-1 to TRBJ2-3; 7 bases agree with TRBD1. The CDR3 runs to 14 residues. CDR1 and CDR2 from the germline V gene are DFQATT and SNEGSKA (reference sequence). Trimming cost V 2 bases and J 5 bases; bases outside gene matches: 7. The CDR3 loop is CSARTGRGRDTQYY. DNA of the CDR3: TGCAGTGCTAGAACAGGCAGGGGGAGAGATACGCAGTATTAT.

About this clonotype itself: At one end, the junction sequence differs from germline, possibly due to a read error. The chain uses TRBV6-4 and TRBJ2-1; 7 bases are a match to TRBD2. The CDR3 runs to 12 residues. Germline CDR1 and CDR2: MRHNA and SNTAGT. The CDR3 coding sequence is TGTGACAGCAGTGATTCGACTAGCGAGCAGTTCTTC. This gives the protein CDSSDSTSEQFF.

This clonotype was picked up one time. A much larger clone lies one base from this, so it may be a read error. The chain is built from TRBV4-2 and TRBJ2-5, with D possibly TRBD1 on 6 matching bases. In germline, CDR1 is LGHNA, CDR2 YNFKEQ. This CDR3 is 15 amino acids long. The CDR3 loop reads CASRQEVRGQETQYF. CDR3 in DNA: TGTGCCAGCAGACAAGAAGTCAGGGGTCAAGAGACCCAGTACTTC.

This clonotype was found many times. The chain employs TRBV20-1 and TRBJ2-4; tentatively, D is TRBD1 (5 bases). This CDR3 comprises 11 residues. Germline assignment: CDR1 DFQATT and CDR2 SNEGSKA (reference sequence). The chain's CDR3 is CSAPRGNIQYF. DNA for the CDR3: TGCAGCGCCCCAAGGGGCAACATTCAGTACTTC.

The chain has TRBV7-2 and TRBJ1-3; D call uncertain. The length of the CDR3 is 16 residues. Germline CDR1 reads SGHTA; CDR2 reads FQGNSA. The V end was cut by 2 bases, the J end by 0 bases, with 11 bases between. The CDR3 sequence is CASSLWADVSGNTIYF. CDR3 nucleotide sequence: TGTGCCAGCAGCTTATGGGCAGACGTCTCTGGAAACACCATATATTTT.

This clonotype came up once. Just one base apart from a much larger clone, this may be a read error. The chain joins TRBV20-1 to TRBJ2-7, with TRBD2 matching over 9 bases. The germline gives CDR1 DFQATT, CDR2 SNEGSKA (reference sequence). The length of the CDR3 is 16 residues. In DNA, the CDR3 is TGCACTGCTAGACTTGCGACTAGCGGCCTATCCTACGAGCAGTACTTC. Its translation is CTARLATSGLSYEQYF.

The chain links TRBV30 to TRBJ1-3; D not resolved. This CDR3 is 12 amino acids long. Germline V gene data show CDR1 as GTSNPN and CDR2 as SVGIG (reference sequence). Trimming pared 7 bases from V and 2 bases from J, leaving 9 bases between. The DNA of the CDR3 is TGTGCCTCAGGACGGACTGGAAACACCATATATTTT. Protein product: CASGRTGNTIYF.

Remarks on this clonotype: Since a much larger clone is just one base distant, this may be a read error. This sequence joins TRBV20-1 and TRBJ2-2; D call uncertain. The germline gives CDR1 DFQATT, CDR2 SNEGSKA (reference sequence). This CDR3 spans 13 amino acids. The CDR3 DNA follows: TGCAGTGCTTCGGACCTTAACACCGTGGAGCTGTTTTTT. Its translation is CSASDLNTVELFF.

Details on this clonotype: One junction end disagrees with the germline gene, perhaps due to a read error. The CDR3 DNA is TGCACCAGCAGTCCGGGACAATGGGGTGGCTACACCTTC. It codes for CTSSPGQWGGYTF. The gene calls are TRBV6-2 or TRBV6-3 and TRBJ1-2, with a tentative D call TRBD1 (6 bases). Germline V gene sequence: CDR1 MNHEY, CDR2 SVGEGT. The CDR3 is 13 residues long.

A note on this clonotype: This may be a read error: a much more frequent sequence differs by one nucleotide. The J gene is TRBJ1-2, the V gene TRBV6-1, with 8 bases identical to TRBD1. V shed 5 bases, J shed 9 bases, and the junction held 14 bases outside the gene matches. CDR1 is MNHNS, CDR2 SASEGT, per germline. The CDR3 extends over 15 amino acids. The CDR3 DNA is TGTGCCAGCAGTCGATTCGGACAGGGTGATGCTTGCTACACCTTC. Protein product: CASSRFGQGDACYTF.

Remarks on this clonotype: At one of its ends the junction is not consistent with the germline gene, which may arise from a read error. The chain uses TRBV6-1 and TRBJ2-3; 8 bases fit TRBD2. CDR1 is MNHNS, CDR2 SASEGT, per germline. This CDR3 region has 16 residues. CDR3 DNA sequence: TGTGCCAACAGTGGGGGTAGCGGGACCCAACGGGATACGCACTATTTT. Translating gives CANSGGSGTQRDTHYF.

As to this clonotype: Because the CDR3 is missing its conserved closing phenylalanine or tryptophan, this is likely a read error. The DNA is omitted, as the CDR3 cannot be located on it reliably, and the CDR3 follows TCRdb's listing. The V gene is TRBV28, the J gene TRBJ2-3; the tabulated D call, TRBD1, remains unverified against the DNA. The CDR3 has 15 residues if both end residues are counted. Looked up from germline, CDR1 is MDHEN and CDR2 is SYDVKM. CDR3 residues: CASSFGDGGTDTQFL.

This clonotype was observed many times. This chain uses TRBV10-3 with TRBJ2-7, with D perhaps being TRBD1 or TRBD2 (5 bases each). V dropped 2 bases and J dropped 2 bases, with 7 bases sitting between them. This CDR3 has 13 residues. The V gene's germline CDR1 is ENHRY and CDR2 SYGVKD. The DNA of the CDR3 is TGTGCCATCAGTGAGGAGGGGACCTACGAGCAGTACTTC. Protein product: CAISEEGTYEQYF.